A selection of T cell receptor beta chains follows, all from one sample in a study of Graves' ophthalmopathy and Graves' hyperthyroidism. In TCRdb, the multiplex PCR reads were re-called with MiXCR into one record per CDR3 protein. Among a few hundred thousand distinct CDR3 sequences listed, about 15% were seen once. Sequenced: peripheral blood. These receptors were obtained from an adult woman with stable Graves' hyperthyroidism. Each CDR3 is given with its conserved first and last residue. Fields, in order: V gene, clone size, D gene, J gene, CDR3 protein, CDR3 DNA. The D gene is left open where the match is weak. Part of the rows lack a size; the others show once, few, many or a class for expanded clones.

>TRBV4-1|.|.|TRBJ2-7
CASSQDYPGDTRSSYEQYF
TGCGCCAGCAGCCAAGACTACCCCGGGGACACAAGGAGCTCCTACGAGCAGTACTTC
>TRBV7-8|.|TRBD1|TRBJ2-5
CASSFWDREETQYF
TGTGCCAGCAGCTTCTGGGACAGGGAAGAGACCCAGTACTTC
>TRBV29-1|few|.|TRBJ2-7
CSVGTKEQYF
TGCAGCGTTGGAACCAAAGAGCAGTACTTC
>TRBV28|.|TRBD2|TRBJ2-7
CASRLAGVNEQYF
TGTGCCAGCAGACTAGCGGGAGTGAACGAGCAGTACTTC
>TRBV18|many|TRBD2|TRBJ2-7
CASSPQTGLATSRYEQYF
TGTGCCAGCTCACCTCAAACGGGACTAGCGACCTCCCGCTACGAGCAGTACTTC
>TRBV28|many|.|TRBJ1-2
CAIRTASFYGYTF
TGTGCCATCAGGACGGCGAGTTTCTATGGCTACACCTTC
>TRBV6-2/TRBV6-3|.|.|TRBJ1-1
CASSYSRSTEAFF
TGTGCCAGCAGTTATTCGCGGAGCACTGAAGCTTTCTTT
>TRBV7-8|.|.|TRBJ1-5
CASSFERSDFQPQHF
TGTGCCAGCAGCTTTGAAAGAAGTGATTTTCAGCCCCAGCATTTT
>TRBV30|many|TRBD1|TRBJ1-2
CAWRGTGTGLYYGYTF
TGTGCCTGGAGAGGCACCGGGACAGGGCTTTACTATGGCTACACCTTC
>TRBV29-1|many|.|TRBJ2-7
CSVEVGRTYEQYF
TGCAGCGTTGAGGTTGGACGGACCTACGAGCAGTACTTC
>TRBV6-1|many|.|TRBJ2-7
CASGSYEQYF
TGTGCCAGCGGTAGCTACGAGCAGTACTTC
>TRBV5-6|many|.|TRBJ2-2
CASSSGDFPGELFF
TGTGCCAGCAGCTCAGGGGATTTCCCCGGGGAGCTGTTTTTT
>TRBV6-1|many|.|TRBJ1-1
CASREPQNTEAFF
TGTGCCAGCAGAGAGCCTCAGAACACTGAAGCTTTCTTT